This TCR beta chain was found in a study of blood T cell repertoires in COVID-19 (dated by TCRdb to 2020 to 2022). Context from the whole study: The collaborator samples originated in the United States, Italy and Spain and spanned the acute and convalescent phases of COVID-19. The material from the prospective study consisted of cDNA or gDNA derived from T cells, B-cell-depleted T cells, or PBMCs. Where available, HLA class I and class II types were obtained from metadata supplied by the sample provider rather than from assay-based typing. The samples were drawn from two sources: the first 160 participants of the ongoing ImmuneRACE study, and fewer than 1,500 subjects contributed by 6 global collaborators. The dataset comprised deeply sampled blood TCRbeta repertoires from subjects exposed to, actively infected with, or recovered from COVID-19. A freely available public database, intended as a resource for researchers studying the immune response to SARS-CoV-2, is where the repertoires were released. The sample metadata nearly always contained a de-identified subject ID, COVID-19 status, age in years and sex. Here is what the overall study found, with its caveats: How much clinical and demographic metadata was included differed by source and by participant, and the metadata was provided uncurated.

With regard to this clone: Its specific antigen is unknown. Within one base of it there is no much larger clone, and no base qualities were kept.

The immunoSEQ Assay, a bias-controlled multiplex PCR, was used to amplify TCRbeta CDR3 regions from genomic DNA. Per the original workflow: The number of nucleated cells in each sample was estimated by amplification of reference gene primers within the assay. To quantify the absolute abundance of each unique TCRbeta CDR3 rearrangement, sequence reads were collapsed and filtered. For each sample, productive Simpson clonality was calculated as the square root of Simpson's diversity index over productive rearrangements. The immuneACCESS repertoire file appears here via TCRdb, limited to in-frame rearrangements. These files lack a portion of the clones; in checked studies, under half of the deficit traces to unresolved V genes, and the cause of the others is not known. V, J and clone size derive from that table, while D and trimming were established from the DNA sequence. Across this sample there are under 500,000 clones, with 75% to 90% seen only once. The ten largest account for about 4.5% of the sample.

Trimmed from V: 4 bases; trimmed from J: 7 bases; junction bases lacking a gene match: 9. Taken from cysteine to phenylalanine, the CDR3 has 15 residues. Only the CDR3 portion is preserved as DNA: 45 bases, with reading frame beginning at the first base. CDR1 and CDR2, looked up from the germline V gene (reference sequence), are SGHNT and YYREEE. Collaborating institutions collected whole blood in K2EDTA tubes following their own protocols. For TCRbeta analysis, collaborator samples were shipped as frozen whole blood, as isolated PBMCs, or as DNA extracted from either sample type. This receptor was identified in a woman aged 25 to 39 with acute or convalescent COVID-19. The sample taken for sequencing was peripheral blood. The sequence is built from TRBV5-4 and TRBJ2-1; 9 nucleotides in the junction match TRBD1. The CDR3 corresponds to CASSLPGQGSNEQFF. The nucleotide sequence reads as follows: TGTGCCAGCAGCCTACCGGGACAGGGATCGAATGAGCAGTTCTTC.